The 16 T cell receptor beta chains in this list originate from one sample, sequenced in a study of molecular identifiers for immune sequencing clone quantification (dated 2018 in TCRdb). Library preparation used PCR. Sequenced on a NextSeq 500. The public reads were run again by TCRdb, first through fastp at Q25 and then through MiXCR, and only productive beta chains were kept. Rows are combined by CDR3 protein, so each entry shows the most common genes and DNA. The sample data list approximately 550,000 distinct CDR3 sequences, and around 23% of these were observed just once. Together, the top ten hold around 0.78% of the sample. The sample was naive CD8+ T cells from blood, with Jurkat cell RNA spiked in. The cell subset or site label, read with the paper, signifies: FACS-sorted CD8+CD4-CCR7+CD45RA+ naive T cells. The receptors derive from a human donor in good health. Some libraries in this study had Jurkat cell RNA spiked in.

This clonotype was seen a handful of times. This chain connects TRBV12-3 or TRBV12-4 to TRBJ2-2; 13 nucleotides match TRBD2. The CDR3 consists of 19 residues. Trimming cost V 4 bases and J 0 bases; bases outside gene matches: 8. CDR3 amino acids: CASSSYWTSGGANTGELFF. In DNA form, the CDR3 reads TGTGCCAGCAGTTCCTATTGGACTAGCGGGGGTGCGAACACCGGGGAGCTGTTTTTT.

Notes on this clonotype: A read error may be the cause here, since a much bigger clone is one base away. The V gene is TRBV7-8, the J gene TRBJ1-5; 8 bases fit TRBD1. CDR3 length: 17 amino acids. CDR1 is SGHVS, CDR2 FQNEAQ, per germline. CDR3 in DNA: TGTGCCAGCAGCAACCCACGGGACAGGAAAGGAAATCCGCCCCAGCATTTT. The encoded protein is CASSNPRDRKGNPPQHF.

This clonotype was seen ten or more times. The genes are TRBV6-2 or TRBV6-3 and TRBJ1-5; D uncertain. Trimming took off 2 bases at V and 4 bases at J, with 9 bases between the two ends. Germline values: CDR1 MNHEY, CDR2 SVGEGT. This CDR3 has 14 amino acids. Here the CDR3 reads CASSYGRLNQPQHF. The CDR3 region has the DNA TGTGCCAGCAGTTACGGTCGGTTGAATCAGCCCCAGCATTTT.

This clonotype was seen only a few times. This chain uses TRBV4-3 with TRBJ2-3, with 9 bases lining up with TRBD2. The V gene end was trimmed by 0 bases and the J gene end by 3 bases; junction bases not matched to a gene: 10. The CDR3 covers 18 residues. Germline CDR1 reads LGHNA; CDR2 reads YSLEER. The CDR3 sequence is CASSQDRRGGGETDTQYF. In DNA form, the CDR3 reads TGCGCCAGCAGCCAAGATAGGCGGGGGGGCGGGGAAACAGATACGCAGTATTTT.

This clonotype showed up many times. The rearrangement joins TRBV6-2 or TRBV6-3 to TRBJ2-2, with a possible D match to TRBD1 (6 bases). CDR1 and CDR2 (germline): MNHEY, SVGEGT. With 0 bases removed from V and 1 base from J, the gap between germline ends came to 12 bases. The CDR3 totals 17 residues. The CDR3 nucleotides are TGTGCCAGCAGTTACTCACTCAGGGACAAGAACACCGGGGAGCTGTTTTTT. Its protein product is CASSYSLRDKNTGELFF.

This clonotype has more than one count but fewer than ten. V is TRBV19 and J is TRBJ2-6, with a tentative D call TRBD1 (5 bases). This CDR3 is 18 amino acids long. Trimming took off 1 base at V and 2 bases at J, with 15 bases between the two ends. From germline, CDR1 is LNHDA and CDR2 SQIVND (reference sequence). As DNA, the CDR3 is TGTGCCAGTAGTATAGGCTTCAGGGCGGCAACTGGGGCCAACGTCCTGACTTTC. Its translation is CASSIGFRAATGANVLTF.

The CDR3 sequence: CASSILDRVAAVDGYTF. The CDR3 nucleotides are TGTGCCAGTAGTATTTTGGACAGGGTAGCAGCCGTAGATGGCTACACCTTC. The chain has TRBV19 and TRBJ1-2; TRBD1 matches at 8 bases. CDR1 and CDR2 (germline): LNHDA, SQIVND (reference sequence). This CDR3 has 17 amino acids. Trimming removed 3 bases from V and 6 bases from J; junction bases left unmatched: 15. The whole variable domain, filled in from reference TRBV19 and TRBJ1-2, reads DGGITQSPKYLFRKEGQNVTLSCEQNLNHDAMYWYRQDPGQGLRLIYYSQIVNDFQKGDIAEGYSVSREKKESFPLTVTSAQKNPTAFYLCASSILDRVAAVDGYTFGSGTRLTVV.

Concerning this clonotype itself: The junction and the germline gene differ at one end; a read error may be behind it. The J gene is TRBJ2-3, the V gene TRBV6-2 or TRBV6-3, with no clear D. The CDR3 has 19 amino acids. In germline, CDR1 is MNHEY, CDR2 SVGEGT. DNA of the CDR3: TGTGCCCGCAGTCCCCGGCCGGGCCCGATGTTTGATGGCCCAGCTCCGCCGTATTTT. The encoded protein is CARSPRPGPMFDGPAPPYF.

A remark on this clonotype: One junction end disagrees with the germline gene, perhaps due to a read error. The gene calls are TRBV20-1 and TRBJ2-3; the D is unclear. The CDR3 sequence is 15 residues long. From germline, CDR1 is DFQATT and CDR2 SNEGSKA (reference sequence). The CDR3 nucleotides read TGCAGTGCTAGACATTTGGCGGAGAGCACAGCTACGCAGTATTTT. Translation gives CSARHLAESTATQYF.

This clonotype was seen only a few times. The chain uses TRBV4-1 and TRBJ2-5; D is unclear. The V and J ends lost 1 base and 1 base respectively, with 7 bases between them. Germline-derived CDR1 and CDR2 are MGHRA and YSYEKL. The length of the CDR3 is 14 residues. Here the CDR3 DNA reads TGCGCCAGCAGCCAAGGATGGGCCCAAGAGACCCAGTACTTC. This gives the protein CASSQGWAQETQYF.

The CDR3 here is CASKRGDSTTEAFF. DNA of the CDR3: TGTGCCAGCAAACGGGGCGACAGTACCACTGAAGCTTTCTTT. The V and J genes are TRBV6-5 and TRBJ1-1, with D possibly being TRBD1 (5 bases). The CDR3 length is 14 residues. Germline loops: CDR1 MNHEY, CDR2 SVGAGI. V lost 7 bases to trimming and J lost 4 bases, with 16 bases between them.

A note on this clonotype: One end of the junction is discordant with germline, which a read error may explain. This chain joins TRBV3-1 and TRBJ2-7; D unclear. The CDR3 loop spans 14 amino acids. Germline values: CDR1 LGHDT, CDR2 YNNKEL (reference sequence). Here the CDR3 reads CASSQGPELYEQNF. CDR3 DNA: TGTGCCAGCAGCCAAGGACCCGAACTCTACGAGCAGAACTTC.

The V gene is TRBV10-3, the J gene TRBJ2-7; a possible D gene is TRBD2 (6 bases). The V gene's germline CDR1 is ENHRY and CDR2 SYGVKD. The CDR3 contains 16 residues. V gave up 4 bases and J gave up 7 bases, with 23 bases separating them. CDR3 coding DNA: TGTGCCATCAGTGCGGCTCGGGAGACCGTAACGTGGGAGCAGTACTTC. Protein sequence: CAISAARETVTWEQYF.

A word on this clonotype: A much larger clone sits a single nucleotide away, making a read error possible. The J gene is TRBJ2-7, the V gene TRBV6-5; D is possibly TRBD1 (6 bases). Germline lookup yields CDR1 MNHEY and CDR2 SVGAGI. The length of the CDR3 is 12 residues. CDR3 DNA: TGTGCCAGCAGTTACACAGGGAACGAGCAGTGCTTC. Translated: CASSYTGNEQCF.

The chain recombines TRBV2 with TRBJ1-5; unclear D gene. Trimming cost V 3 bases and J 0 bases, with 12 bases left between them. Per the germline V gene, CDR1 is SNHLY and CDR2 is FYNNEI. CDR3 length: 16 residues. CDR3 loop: CASSDGPEVSNQPQHF. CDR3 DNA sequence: TGTGCCAGCAGTGACGGGCCAGAAGTTAGCAATCAGCCCCAGCATTTT.

In nucleotides, the CDR3 is TGTGCCAGCAGCTTAGGTCTCGGTCAGGCCTACTACGAGCAGTACTTC. Protein: CASSLGLGQAYYEQYF. The chain combines TRBV13 with TRBJ2-7; D is unresolved. V gave up 0 bases and J gave up 3 bases, with 15 bases separating them. From germline, CDR1 is PRHDT and CDR2 FYEKMQ (reference sequence). The CDR3 is made up of 16 amino acids.